The clone carrying this T cell receptor (beta chain) was seen at least ten times. This sample was taken from a study of early T cells in non-severe SARS-CoV-2 infection. MiXCR, applied by TCRdb to the 5' RACE reads, yields one record per CDR3 protein. The sample holds 20,000 to 25,000 distinct CDR3 sequences; around 4.3% are singletons and the top ten take 15% to 20%. V lost 5 bases, J lost 4 bases, and 11 bases lay in between. Germline V lookup: CDR1 MNHEY, CDR2 SMNVEV (reference sequence). The CDR3 length is 13 residues. This clonotype originated in an adult who was a healthcare worker with PCR-confirmed SARS-CoV-2 infection or an uninfected control (not recorded which). Sequencing was carried out using whole blood. The J gene is TRBJ1-2, the V gene TRBV27; maybe TRBD1 (5 bases). CDR3 sequence reads: CASSERGAYGYTF. CDR3 coding DNA: TGTGCCAGCAGTGAGAGGGGTGCCTATGGCTACACCTTC.